The TCR beta chain under discussion was sequenced for a study of blood T cell repertoires in COVID-19. Study as a whole: Material from acute and convalescent COVID-19 was sourced from the United States, Italy and Spain. From T cells, B-cell-depleted T cells, or PBMCs came the material, which was cDNA or gDNA.

Germline V gives CDR1 SGHNT, CDR2 YYREEE (reference sequence). With 4 bases clipped from V and 7 bases from J, the junction kept 5 bases outside the gene matches. The CDR3 is 13 amino acids. Authors' data handling: Quantification of nucleated cells was approximated via reference gene primer amplification. Clones were sequenced by immunoSEQ multiplex PCR, and TCRdb holds only the in-frame ones, with some missing. V, J and clone size are those of that table, while D and trimming were read from the DNA. The repertoire holds more than 85,000 clones, with approximately 91% as singletons. Sequenced input: peripheral blood. The TCR sequence derives from a man aged 18 to 29 with acute or convalescent COVID-19. This chain connects TRBV5-4 to TRBJ1-2; TRBD1 aligns across 9 bases. CDR3 sequence (DNA): TGTGCCAGCAGCAACCGGGACAGGGTTGGCTACACCTTC. This sequence encodes CASSNRDRVGYTF.